The 28 T cell receptor beta chains below all came from one sample that was sequenced in a study of graft-versus-host responses after intestinal transplantation. The antigens for these receptors are not known. The assay was immunoSEQ multiplex PCR, and TCRdb's table has in-frame clones only and misses some. The repertoire includes about 64,000 clones, around nine tenths of them detected once, and 1.7% sits in the top ten. The source was unstimulated CD8+ T cells sorted from spleen or lymph node cells, collected before transplant. The receptors were sampled from a human donor who was the organ donor for an intestinal transplant.

The V call is TRBV6-1, the J call TRBJ2-2; D is uncertain. Germline assignment: CDR1 MNHNS and CDR2 SASEGT. Trimming cost V 2 bases and J 3 bases, with 4 bases left between them. This CDR3 contains 13 residues. The CDR3 sequence: CASSETDTGELFF. CDR3 in DNA: TGTGCCAGCAGTGAAACGGACACCGGGGAGCTGTTTTTT.

The genes are TRBV4-1 and TRBJ2-7; D remains ambiguous. V was pared by 1 base and J by 0 bases, with 10 bases between. Germline CDR1 and CDR2: MGHRA and YSYEKL. This CDR3 contains 15 residues. CDR3: CASSQGPSNSYEQYF. The CDR3 DNA follows: TGCGCCAGCAGCCAAGGACCTAGTAACTCCTACGAGCAGTACTTC.

Sample share makes this clone medium-sized (0.01 to 0.1%). This chain connects TRBV30 to TRBJ2-6; D gene unclear. CDR1 is GTSNPN and CDR2 is SVGIG in the germline V gene (reference sequence). V lost 2 bases and J lost 4, with 18 bases in between. The CDR3 sequence is 17 residues long. The CDR3 nucleotides read TGTGCCTGGAGTCTGTACGGGTATACATCGGGGGCCAACGTCCTGACTTTC. It yields the protein CAWSLYGYTSGANVLTF.

The rearrangement joins TRBV5-6 to TRBJ1-1; 7 nucleotides align to TRBD1. The CDR3 spans 14 residues. After removal of 2 bases from V and 0 bases from J, the junction contained 1 base not matched to a gene. CDR1 and CDR2 from the germline V gene are SGHDT and YYEEEE. The CDR3 protein is CASSFDRVNTEAFF. CDR3 in DNA: TGTGCCAGCAGCTTCGACAGGGTGAACACTGAAGCTTTCTTT.

This chain uses TRBV19 with TRBJ1-5, with a possible D match to TRBD1 (6 bases). V lost 4 bases and J lost 7, with 20 bases in between. Germline V CDR1 and CDR2: LNHDA, SQIVND (reference sequence). The CDR3 runs 16 residues. As DNA, the CDR3 is TGTGCCAGTAGTACGACAACACAGGGTGTCAGGCAGCCCCAGCATTTT. Its protein is CASSTTTQGVRQPQHF.

This chain uses TRBV9 with TRBJ2-3; D is unresolved. CDR3 length equals 15 residues. V was trimmed by 0 bases and J by 2 bases, leaving 10 bases between them. Germline values: CDR1 SGDLS, CDR2 YYNGEE. The DNA of the CDR3 is TGTGCCAGCAGCGTAGAAACTAAGCTCACAGATACGCAGTATTTT. This sequence encodes CASSVETKLTDTQYF.

The gene calls are TRBV27 and TRBJ2-2; D might be TRBD1 (5 bases). This CDR3 is built from 15 residues. Germline values: CDR1 MNHEY, CDR2 SMNVEV (reference sequence). V lost 4 bases to trimming and J lost 4 bases, with 13 bases between them. The CDR3 DNA follows: TGTGCCAGCAGTTCGGTTACAGGCCGCACCGGGGAGCTGTTTTTT. This encodes CASSSVTGRTGELFF.

V is TRBV9 and J is TRBJ2-1; D is uncertain. V was cut by 0 bases and J by 6 bases, with 13 bases left in between. Germline loops: CDR1 SGDLS, CDR2 YYNGEE. The CDR3 covers 15 residues. The chain's CDR3 is CASSVGATLGNEQFF. CDR3 nucleotide sequence: TGTGCCAGCAGCGTAGGGGCGACGTTGGGCAATGAGCAGTTCTTC.

The rearrangement uses TRBV2 and TRBJ2-1, with D maybe TRBD1 (6 bases). The germline V gene has CDR1 SNHLY and CDR2 FYNNEI. This CDR3 region has 15 residues. Trimming cost V 4 bases and J 8 bases, with 18 bases left between them. The CDR3 region has the DNA TGTGCCAGCAGTGCGGTTGACAGGATAGCCTATGAGCAGTTCTTC. It translates to CASSAVDRIAYEQFF.

The V gene is TRBV13, the J gene TRBJ2-2, with 9 bases aligning to TRBD2. The CDR3 contains 18 residues. V gave up 2 bases and J gave up 2 bases; unmatched junction bases: 9. CDR1 is PRHDT, CDR2 FYEKMQ, per germline (reference sequence). The CDR3 loop is CASSLTRAGGLNTGELFF. The CDR3 DNA sequence: TGTGCCAGCAGCTTAACTCGAGCGGGAGGCCTTAACACCGGGGAGCTGTTTTTT.

The rearrangement joins TRBV11-2 to TRBJ1-1; possibly TRBD1 for D (5 bases). The CDR3 loop spans 18 amino acids. The V end was cut by 1 base, the J end by 5 bases, with 23 bases between. Germline CDR1 and CDR2: SGHAT and FQNNGV. The CDR3 sequence is CASSLGGVGVLGCTEAFF. The CDR3 nucleotides are TGTGCCAGCAGCTTAGGGGGGGTCGGGGTCCTCGGTTGTACTGAAGCTTTCTTT.

In its sample, this clone was seen once. The rearrangement links TRBV28 to TRBJ1-1; D might be TRBD1 (5 bases). The CDR3 totals 12 residues. With 5 bases removed from V and 7 bases from J, the gap between germline ends came to 11 bases. In germline, CDR1 is MDHEN, CDR2 SYDVKM. CDR3 sequence: CASSQQGGEAFF. In DNA, the CDR3 is TGTGCCAGCAGTCAGCAGGGCGGTGAAGCTTTCTTT. Complete variable domain (other parts from reference TRBV28 and TRBJ1-1): DVKVTQSSRYLVKRTGEKVFLECVQDMDHENMFWYRQDPGLGLRLIYFSYDVKMKEKGDIPEGYSVSREKKERFSLILESASTNQTSMYLCASSQQGGEAFFGQGTRLTVV.

The gene calls are TRBV7-3 and TRBJ2-7; D gene ambiguous. Trimming removed 2 bases from V and 1 base from J, with 9 bases in between. CDR3 size: 14 residues. CDR1 and CDR2 (germline): SGHTA, FQGTGA. The CDR3 spells CASSLDSGSYEQYF. CDR3 bases: TGTGCCAGCAGCTTAGACTCCGGGTCCTACGAGCAGTACTTC.

V is TRBV6-5 and J is TRBJ2-3; 9 bases fit TRBD2. The CDR3 has 15 residues. With 3 bases clipped from V and 6 bases from J, the junction kept 7 bases outside the gene matches. Germline V CDR1 and CDR2: MNHEY, SVGAGI. The DNA for the CDR3 is TGTGCCAGCAGTTATTATCCTAGCGGGATTGATACGCAGTATTTT. Translation gives CASSYYPSGIDTQYF.

This sequence joins TRBV28 and TRBJ2-7, with 14 positions matching TRBD2. The CDR3 consists of 14 residues. The V gene's germline CDR1 is MDHEN and CDR2 SYDVKM. V lost 6 bases to trimming and J lost 6 bases; unmatched junction nucleotides: 4. This CDR3 is CASRGLAGVAEQYF. The CDR3 coding sequence is TGTGCCAGCAGGGGACTAGCGGGGGTGGCCGAGCAGTACTTC. Filled out from reference TRBV28 and TRBJ2-7, the complete variable domain reads DVKVTQSSRYLVKRTGEKVFLECVQDMDHENMFWYRQDPGLGLRLIYFSYDVKMKEKGDIPEGYSVSREKKERFSLILESASTNQTSMYLCASRGLAGVAEQYFGPGTRLTVT.

This clone has only one observation. The chain joins TRBV19 to TRBJ1-2; unclear D gene. Germline V gene sequence: CDR1 LNHDA, CDR2 SQIVND (reference sequence). The CDR3 loop spans 12 amino acids. Trimming took 8 bases from V and 8 from J, leaving 15 bases between them. In DNA form, the CDR3 reads TGTGCCAGTGAGGGCGCAGCAGGCGGCTACACCTTC. It codes for CASEGAAGGYTF.

V is TRBV7-9 and J is TRBJ2-1; 11 nucleotides agree with TRBD2. J lost 8 bases, V lost 1 base, and 7 bases had no gene match. Germline loops: CDR1 SEHNR, CDR2 FQNEAQ (reference sequence). This CDR3 contains 16 residues. Here the CDR3 DNA reads TGTGCCAGCAGCTTAGGTAGCGGGAGGGAATTCGATGAGCAGTTCTTC. Translation: CASSLGSGREFDEQFF.

This sequence joins TRBV29-1 and TRBJ1-1; 8 nucleotides match TRBD1. J lost 4 bases, V lost 6 bases, and 4 bases had no gene match. The CDR3 length is 12 residues. Germline V gives CDR1 SQVTM, CDR2 ANQGSEA. Here the CDR3 DNA reads TGCAGCGTCCCACAGGGGGGCACTGAAGCTTTCTTT. Translation: CSVPQGGTEAFF.

The rearrangement uses TRBV10-3 and TRBJ2-7, with 9 bases matching TRBD2. Trimming cost V 3 bases and J 2 bases; bases outside gene matches: 2. The germline gives CDR1 ENHRY, CDR2 SYGVKD. This CDR3 contains 14 residues. CDR3 nucleotide sequence: TGTGCCATCAGTGAAGGACTAGCGCCCTACGAGCAGTACTTC. This gives the protein CAISEGLAPYEQYF.

The chain couples TRBV29-1 to TRBJ1-2; a possible D gene is TRBD1 (6 bases). Germline V gene data show CDR1 as SQVTM and CDR2 as ANQGSEA. The CDR3 sequence is 13 residues long. Trimming took off 4 bases at V and 1 base at J, with 10 bases between the two ends. The CDR3 DNA sequence: TGCAGCGTTGTATCAGGGGTTAACTATGGCTACACCTTC. This gives the protein CSVVSGVNYGYTF.

The rearrangement joins TRBV28 to TRBJ2-1; 8 bases fit TRBD2. V dropped 2 bases and J dropped 7; count of bases not matched to a gene: 4. Germline lookup yields CDR1 MDHEN and CDR2 SYDVKM. The length of the CDR3 is 14 residues. CDR3 loop: CASSLTGGQNEQFF. The CDR3 nucleotides read TGTGCCAGCAGTTTAACGGGAGGGCAGAATGAGCAGTTCTTC.

The J gene is TRBJ2-1, the V gene TRBV4-3; 10 bases align to TRBD2. This CDR3 is 14 amino acids long. V shed 1 base, J shed 7 bases, and the junction held 1 base outside the gene matches. Per germline, CDR1 LGHNA and CDR2 YSLEER. The DNA of the CDR3 is TGCGCCAGCAGCCAAGTACTAGCGGGGAATGAGCAGTTCTTC. It codes for CASSQVLAGNEQFF.

This chain joins TRBV5-8 and TRBJ2-7; 8 positions match TRBD1. Germline values: CDR1 SGHTS, CDR2 YDEGEE. The CDR3 has 15 residues. The ends lost 1 base at V and 0 bases at J; junction bases unmatched: 3. In DNA form, the CDR3 reads TGTGCCAGCAGCTTGTACAGGGGGGACTCCTACGAGCAGTACTTC. Translation gives CASSLYRGDSYEQYF.

The chain is built from TRBV7-3 and TRBJ2-3; TRBD2 matches at 10 bases. J lost 2 bases, V lost 2 bases, and 4 bases had no gene match. Germline-derived CDR1 and CDR2 are SGHTA and FQGTGA. CDR3 length: 16 residues. The CDR3 DNA sequence: TGTGCCAGCAGCTTAGGGCTAGCGGGAGCCACAGATACGCAGTATTTT. Translating gives CASSLGLAGATDTQYF. Based on the CDR3 plus reference TRBV7-3 and TRBJ2-3, the full variable domain is GAGVSQTPSNKVTEKGKYVELRCDPISGHTALYWYRQSLGQGPEFLIYFQGTGAADDSGLPNDRFFAVRPEGSVSTLKIQRTERGDSAVYLCASSLGLAGATDTQYFGPGTRLTVL.

The chain has TRBV28 and TRBJ2-2; tentative D call: TRBD2 (6 bases). The germline gives CDR1 MDHEN, CDR2 SYDVKM. V was trimmed by 6 bases and J by 2 bases, leaving 16 bases between them. The CDR3 is 16 residues long. In DNA form, the CDR3 reads TGTGCCAGCAGCTTGTACGCCGGGACTAACACCGGGGAGCTGTTTTTT. Translated: CASSLYAGTNTGELFF.

The chain couples TRBV9 to TRBJ2-2; D gene ambiguous. Germline CDR1 is SGDLS and CDR2 is YYNGEE. V was pared by 2 bases and J by 0 bases, with 2 bases between. The CDR3 is 13 residues long. CDR3 nucleotide sequence: TGTGCCAGCAGCGTCTCGAACACCGGGGAGCTGTTTTTT. Protein: CASSVSNTGELFF. The whole variable domain, filled in from reference TRBV9 and TRBJ2-2, reads DSGVTQTPKHLITATGQRVTLRCSPRSGDLSVYWYQQSLDQGLQFLIQYYNGEERAKGNILERFSAQQFPDLHSELNLSSLELGDSALYFCASSVSNTGELFFGEGSRLTVL.

The rearrangement joins TRBV5-4 to TRBJ2-5; a weak D match, TRBD2 (6 bases). Germline V gene sequence: CDR1 SGHNT, CDR2 YYREEE (reference sequence). V shed 0 bases and J shed 4 bases, with 22 bases lying between them. The CDR3 has 18 amino acids. The CDR3 DNA follows: TGTGCCAGCAGCTTGGCCCTGCCCGCGGAGGGCATCACAGAGACCCAGTACTTC. This codes for CASSLALPAEGITETQYF.

J is TRBJ2-3 and V is TRBV18; no definite D call. This CDR3 has 18 amino acids. Germline values: CDR1 KGHSH, CDR2 LQKENI. V dropped 2 bases and J dropped 1 base, with 19 bases sitting between them. CDR3 protein: CASSPEEYPLPGTDTQYF. The DNA for the CDR3 is TGTGCCAGCTCACCAGAGGAGTACCCTTTACCGGGCACAGATACGCAGTATTTT.